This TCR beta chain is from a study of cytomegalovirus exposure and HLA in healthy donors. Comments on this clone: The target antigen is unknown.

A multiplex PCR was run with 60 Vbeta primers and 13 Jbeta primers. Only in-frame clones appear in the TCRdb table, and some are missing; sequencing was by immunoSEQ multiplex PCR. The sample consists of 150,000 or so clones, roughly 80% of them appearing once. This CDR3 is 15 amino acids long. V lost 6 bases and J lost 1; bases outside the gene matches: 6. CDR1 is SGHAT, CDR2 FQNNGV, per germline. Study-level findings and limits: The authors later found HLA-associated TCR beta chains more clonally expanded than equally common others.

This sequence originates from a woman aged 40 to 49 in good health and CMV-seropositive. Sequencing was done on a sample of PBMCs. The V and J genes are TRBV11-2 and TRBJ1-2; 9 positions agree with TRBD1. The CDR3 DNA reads TGTGCCAGCAGTCCGGACAGGGGTTTTAACTATGGCTACACCTTC. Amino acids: CASSPDRGFNYGYTF. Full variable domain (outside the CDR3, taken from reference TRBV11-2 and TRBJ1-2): EAGVAQSPRYKIIEKRQSVAFWCNPISGHATLYWYQQILGQGPKLLIQFQNNGVVDDSQLPKDRFSAERLKGVDSTLKIQPAKLEDSAVYLCASSPDRGFNYGYTFGSGTRLTVV.